Listed here are 8 T cell receptor beta chains from one sample, sequenced in a study of blood T cell repertoires in COVID-19. Profiled with immunoSEQ multiplex PCR; TCRdb holds only in-frame clones, not every one. In the table there are around 330,000 clones, more than 75% of which are singletons. Material: PBMCs or T cells enriched from blood (not recorded which). The receptors originated from a man aged 55-75 years who had recovered from COVID-19.

CDR3 nucleotide sequence: TGTGCCAGTTCTGGGGTAGCGGGAGCCGGGGAGCTGTTTTTT. Protein sequence: CASSGVAGAGELFF. The rearrangement joins TRBV11-3 to TRBJ2-2; 9 bases map to TRBD2. CDR1 and CDR2 from the germline V gene are SGHNT and YENEEA. The CDR3 extends over 14 amino acids. V dropped 9 bases and J dropped 6; count of bases not matched to a gene: 8.

The chain couples TRBV5-4 to TRBJ2-5, with D perhaps TRBD2 (5 bases). Trimming took off 4 bases at V and 4 bases at J, with 17 bases between the two ends. CDR3 length equals 15 residues. Germline V gene data show CDR1 as SGHNT and CDR2 as YYREEE (reference sequence). The CDR3 spells CASSTPLGEGETQYF. CDR3 bases: TGTGCCAGCAGCACCCCTCTAGGAGAGGGAGAGACCCAGTACTTC.

The chain recombines TRBV7-6 with TRBJ2-1; D gene unclear. Per germline, CDR1 SGHVS and CDR2 FNYEAQ. Trimming shortened V by 3 bases and J by 0 bases, and 12 bases separated the two germline ends. The CDR3 loop spans 16 amino acids. CDR3 in amino acids: CASSFPRNSSYNEQFF. CDR3 DNA: TGTGCCAGCAGCTTCCCCAGGAATAGCTCCTACAATGAGCAGTTCTTC.

The J gene is TRBJ2-5, the V gene TRBV5-5; possibly TRBD2 for D (6 bases). Per germline, CDR1 SGHKS and CDR2 YYEKEE (reference sequence). This CDR3 has 16 residues. The V gene lost 3 bases and the J gene lost 4 bases, with 19 bases spanning the gap. The DNA for the CDR3 is TGTGCCAGCAGCTCGACCGGGACTTTAGGTGGAGAGACCCAGTACTTC. Protein product: CASSSTGTLGGETQYF. The whole variable domain, remainder taken from reference TRBV5-5 and TRBJ2-5, is DAGVTQSPTHLIKTRGQQVTLRCSPISGHKSVSWYQQVLGQGPQFIFQYYEKEERGRGNFPDRFSARQFPNYSSELNVNALLLGDSALYLCASSSTGTLGGETQYFGPGTRLLVL.

This clone was detected only once. The chain recombines TRBV2 with TRBJ2-2; no firm D call. Trimming left V 5 bases short and J 6 bases short, with 7 bases between. In germline, CDR1 is SNHLY, CDR2 FYNNEI. The CDR3 is 12 amino acids. The CDR3 loop reads CASSPHSGELFF. The CDR3 nucleotides read TGTGCCAGCAGTCCTCACTCCGGGGAGCTGTTTTTT.

V and J are TRBV13 and TRBJ2-2; unclear D gene. The CDR3 sequence is 12 residues long. The ends were cut back, 5 bases at V and 2 bases at J, with 3 bases in the middle. Germline CDR1 reads PRHDT; CDR2 reads FYEKMQ (reference sequence). CDR3 amino acids: CASSLNTGELFF. CDR3 nucleotide sequence: TGTGCCAGCAGCCTAAACACCGGGGAGCTGTTTTTT.

The chain joins TRBV7-2 to TRBJ1-1; D perhaps matches TRBD1 (5 bases). V dropped 6 bases and J dropped 1 base, with 9 bases sitting between them. Germline V lookup: CDR1 SGHTA, CDR2 FQGNSA. This CDR3 has 13 amino acids. The CDR3 bases are TGTGCCAGCAGGTTACAGGAGAACACTGAAGCTTTCTTT. It is translated as CASRLQENTEAFF.

CDR3 residues: CASSPGTGLYGYTF. Here the CDR3 DNA reads TGTGCCAGTAGTCCCGGGACAGGTCTCTATGGCTACACCTTC. The rearrangement links TRBV19 to TRBJ1-2; 8 bases map to TRBD1. With 5 bases clipped from V and 4 bases from J, the junction kept 6 bases outside the gene matches. Germline V gene sequence: CDR1 LNHDA, CDR2 SQIVND (reference sequence). The CDR3 totals 14 residues.